The 9 T cell receptor beta chains below all came from one sample that was sequenced in a study of blood T cell repertoires in COVID-19. Libraries were prepared by immunoSEQ multiplex PCR; TCRdb keeps only in-frame clonotypes and omits some of them. The table includes a few hundred thousand clones, about 81% detected once. The specimen was PBMCs or T cells enriched from blood (not recorded which). These receptors were obtained from a man between 35 and 55 years old who had recovered from COVID-19.

This clone was observed once. The rearrangement links TRBV7-9 to TRBJ1-2; 7 nucleotides match TRBD1. Germline lookup yields CDR1 SEHNR and CDR2 FQNEAQ (reference sequence). This CDR3 comprises 12 residues. With 3 bases clipped from V and 14 bases from J, the junction kept 9 bases outside the gene matches. The CDR3 region is CASSFDYRGGTF. DNA of the CDR3: TGTGCCAGCAGCTTCGACTACAGGGGCGGGACCTTC.

The chain couples TRBV30 to TRBJ1-1; no clear D. CDR1 and CDR2 from the germline V gene are GTSNPN and SVGIG (reference sequence). V was shortened by 2 bases and J by 5 bases, with 9 bases between the two germline ends. This CDR3 is built from 12 residues. The CDR3 sequence: CAWSTRSTEAFF. CDR3 nucleotide sequence: TGTGCCTGGAGTACCAGAAGTACTGAAGCTTTCTTT.

V usage is TRBV5-1 and J usage is TRBJ1-1; a possible D gene is TRBD1 (5 bases). The V end was cut by 4 bases, the J end by 5 bases, with 15 bases between. The CDR3 has 14 amino acids. CDR1 and CDR2 from the germline V gene are SGHRS and YFSETQ. CDR3 in amino acids: CASSPNSGKTEAFF. As DNA, the CDR3 is TGCGCCAGCAGCCCAAACTCAGGGAAGACTGAAGCTTTCTTT.

This chain connects TRBV6-1 to TRBJ1-5; D might be TRBD1 (6 bases). This CDR3 spans 15 amino acids. Germline lookup yields CDR1 MNHNS and CDR2 SASEGT. V gave up 3 bases and J gave up 3 bases, with 12 bases separating them. The CDR3 region has the DNA TGTGCCAGCAGTGACCCCGACAGGAACAATCAGCCCCAGCATTTT. Its translation: CASSDPDRNNQPQHF.

The chain links TRBV5-6 to TRBJ1-5, with D possibly TRBD1 on 5 matching bases. The CDR3 totals 13 residues. V lost 4 bases and J lost 6, with 11 bases in between. CDR1 is SGHDT and CDR2 is YYEEEE in the germline V gene. The CDR3 region has the DNA TGTGCCAGCAGCCCCCAGGGAATTCAGCCCCAGCATTTT. This codes for CASSPQGIQPQHF.

The V call is TRBV3-1 (or the pseudogene TRBV3-2), the J call TRBJ2-1, with TRBD2 as a possible D gene (6 bases). V gave up 0 bases and J gave up 10 bases, with 13 bases separating them. The CDR3 sequence is 14 residues long. Per germline, CDR1 LGHDT and CDR2 YNNKEL (reference sequence). CDR3 bases: TGTGCCAGCAGCCAAGATGTGGGGCTAGCGGAGCAGTTCTTC. It translates to CASSQDVGLAEQFF.

V usage is TRBV4-1 and J usage is TRBJ2-7; 13 nucleotides agree with TRBD2. V was pared by 4 bases and J by 0 bases, with 21 bases of the junction left unmatched. CDR1 is MGHRA, CDR2 YSYEKL, per germline. CDR3 length: 22 amino acids. The CDR3 here is CASSPPVGRTSGGGTSSYEQYF. The CDR3, as DNA: TGCGCCAGCAGCCCCCCGGTAGGGCGGACTAGCGGGGGCGGAACCTCCTCCTACGAGCAGTACTTC.

V is TRBV29-1 and J is TRBJ2-1; 10 positions agree with TRBD1. Germline V gene data show CDR1 as SQVTM and CDR2 as ANQGSEA. The CDR3 length is 14 residues. V was pared by 6 bases and J by 7 bases, with 9 bases of the junction left unmatched. DNA of the CDR3: TGCAGCGTCTCCAGGGACAGGGGTGATAATGAGCAGTTCTTC. This codes for CSVSRDRGDNEQFF.

J is TRBJ1-2 and V is TRBV15; 7 bases are shared with TRBD1. Unmatched junction bases numbered 6, after V lost 9 bases and J lost 2 bases. Germline V gives CDR1 LNHNV, CDR2 YYDKDF (reference sequence). The CDR3 has 13 amino acids. The CDR3 DNA is TGTGCCACTTCGACAGGGACGAACTATGGCTACACCTTC. Its protein product is CATSTGTNYGYTF.